Below, one TCR beta chain is given with its context. Here immunoSEQ multiplex PCR was the method, and the copy in TCRdb shows in-frame clones only, minus some. The top ten clones hold about 12% of a sample with about 60,000 clones, approximately 83% of them seen once. The data originate from a study of OX40 agonist ivuxolimab in advanced cancers. Study at large: Eligibility admitted prior anti-PD-1, anti-PD-L1 or anti-CTLA-4 therapy; around 42% had some.

The CDR3 is 14 residues long. Germline loops: CDR1 SGDLS, CDR2 YYNGEE. Trimming left V 6 bases short and J 0 bases short, with 10 bases between. Sequenced here: CD4+ or CD8+ T cells sorted from blood, sampled in a trial of the OX40 agonist ivuxolimab. The chain carries TRBV9 and TRBJ2-1; D not certain. The receptor was isolated from an adult with an advanced solid tumor such as melanoma, head and neck, liver or kidney cancer. In DNA form, the CDR3 reads TGTGCCAGCACCCCTCTGCCCTCCTACAATGAGCAGTTCTTC. Protein sequence: CASTPLPSYNEQFF.